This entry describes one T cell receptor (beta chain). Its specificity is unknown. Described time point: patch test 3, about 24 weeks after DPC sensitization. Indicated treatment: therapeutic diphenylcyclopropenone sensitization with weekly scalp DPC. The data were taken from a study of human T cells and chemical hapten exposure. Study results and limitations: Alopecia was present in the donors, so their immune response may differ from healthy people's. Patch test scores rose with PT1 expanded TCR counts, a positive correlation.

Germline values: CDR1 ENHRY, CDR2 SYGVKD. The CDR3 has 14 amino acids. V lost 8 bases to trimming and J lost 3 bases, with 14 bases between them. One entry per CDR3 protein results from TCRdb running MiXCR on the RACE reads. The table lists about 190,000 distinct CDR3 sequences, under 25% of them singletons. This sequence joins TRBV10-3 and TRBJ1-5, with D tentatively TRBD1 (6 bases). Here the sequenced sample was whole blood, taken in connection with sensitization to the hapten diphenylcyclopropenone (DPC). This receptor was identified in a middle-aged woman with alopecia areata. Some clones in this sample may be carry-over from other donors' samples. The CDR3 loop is CAIGSRGHNQPQHF. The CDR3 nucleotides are TGTGCCATCGGGTCGCGGGGGCACAATCAGCCCCAGCATTTT.